This T cell receptor (beta chain) was captured in a study of blood T cell repertoires in COVID-19. Per the original data handling: The authors estimated nucleated cell counts from reference gene primer amplification. Profiled with immunoSEQ multiplex PCR; TCRdb holds only in-frame clones, not every one. The V and J calls and clone size come from that table; D and trimming were worked out from the DNA. Here the sample spans approximately 200,000 clones, 80% to 90% being singletons. Self-reported history from a screening survey and questionnaire set each donor's cohort. A PCR-confirmed or clinician-diagnosed COVID-19 case had contacted exposed participants within 2 weeks of entry. This clonotype was sampled from a woman aged 25 to 45 who had been exposed to COVID-19. Sequenced: PBMCs or T cells enriched from blood (not recorded which).

The CDR3 spells CASSVQGFRNTEAFF. The CDR3 DNA sequence: TGCGCCAGCAGCGTACAGGGATTCCGGAACACTGAAGCTTTCTTT. The J gene is TRBJ1-1, the V gene TRBV5-1, with TRBD1 as a possible D gene (6 bases). The V gene lost 4 bases and the J gene lost 1 base, with 14 bases spanning the gap. CDR3 size: 15 residues. Germline-derived CDR1 and CDR2 are SGHRS and YFSETQ.